Given below is one TCR beta chain in context. Clones were read by immunoSEQ multiplex PCR, and TCRdb kept only the in-frame ones, dropping some. The sample contains 85,000 to 95,000 clones, roughly nine tenths of which appear only once. The sample is drawn from a study of blood T cell repertoires in COVID-19. Study-wide context: Specimens from acute and convalescent COVID-19 originated in the United States, Italy and Spain.

Germline V CDR1 and CDR2: SGDLS, YYNGEE. This CDR3 region has 17 residues. The V segment lost 0 bases and the J segment 6 bases; nucleotides outside the gene matches: 9. The sequencing sample was made of peripheral blood. This receptor was identified in a woman at least 80 years old with active COVID-19. The chain joins TRBV9 to TRBJ2-3, with TRBD1 matching over 11 bases. This chain's CDR3 is CASSVGAGQGATDTQYF. CDR3 sequence (DNA): TGTGCCAGCAGCGTAGGAGCCGGACAGGGGGCCACGGATACGCAGTATTTT.